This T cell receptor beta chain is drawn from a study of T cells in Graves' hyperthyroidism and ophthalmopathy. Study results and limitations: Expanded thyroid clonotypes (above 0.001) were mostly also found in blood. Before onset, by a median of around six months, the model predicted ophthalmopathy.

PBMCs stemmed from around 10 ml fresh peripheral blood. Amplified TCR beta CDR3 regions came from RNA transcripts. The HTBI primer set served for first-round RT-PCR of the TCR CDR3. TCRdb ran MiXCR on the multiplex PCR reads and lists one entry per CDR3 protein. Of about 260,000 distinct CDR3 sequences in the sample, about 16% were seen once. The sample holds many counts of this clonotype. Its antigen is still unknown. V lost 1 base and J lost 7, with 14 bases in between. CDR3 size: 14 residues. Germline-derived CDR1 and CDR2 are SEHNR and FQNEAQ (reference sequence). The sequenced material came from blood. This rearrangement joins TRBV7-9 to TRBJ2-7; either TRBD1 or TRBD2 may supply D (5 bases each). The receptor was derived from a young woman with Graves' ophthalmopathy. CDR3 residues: CASSLVGVHAEQYF. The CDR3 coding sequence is TGTGCCAGCAGCTTAGTGGGGGTTCACGCGGAGCAGTACTTC.